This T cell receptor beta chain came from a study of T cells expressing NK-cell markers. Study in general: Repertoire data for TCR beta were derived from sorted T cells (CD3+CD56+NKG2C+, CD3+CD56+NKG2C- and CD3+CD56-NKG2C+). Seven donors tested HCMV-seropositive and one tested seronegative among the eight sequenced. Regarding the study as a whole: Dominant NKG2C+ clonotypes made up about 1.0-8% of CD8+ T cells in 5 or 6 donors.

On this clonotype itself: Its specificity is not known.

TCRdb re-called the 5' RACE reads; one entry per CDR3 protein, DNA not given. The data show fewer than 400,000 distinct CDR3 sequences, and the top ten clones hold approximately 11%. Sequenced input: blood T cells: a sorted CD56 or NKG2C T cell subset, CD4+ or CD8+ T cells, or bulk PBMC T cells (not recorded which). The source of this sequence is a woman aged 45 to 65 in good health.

The CDR3 sequence is CSAEPGTVNSPLHF. The chain links TRBV20-1 to TRBJ1-6; the D call from TCRdb, TRBD1, cannot be confirmed without DNA. The CDR3 has 14 amino acids. From germline, CDR1 is DFQATT and CDR2 SNEGSKA (reference sequence).